This TCR beta chain comes out of a study of T cells expressing NK-cell markers. TCRdb re-called the 5' RACE reads; every CDR3 protein appears as one record, without DNA. The sample table includes 200,000 to 300,000 distinct CDR3 sequences. Study results and caveats: Dominant NKG2C+ clonotypes made up roughly 1.0-7.0% of CD8+ T cells in several donors.

The CDR3 is 14 residues long. Germline CDR1 and CDR2: GTSNPN and SVGIG (reference sequence). In regard to this clonotype: Its antigen is as yet unknown.

The clonotype was recovered from a man younger than 30 in good health. V usage is TRBV30 and J usage is TRBJ1-4. The sample consisted of blood T cells: a sorted CD56 or NKG2C T cell subset, CD4+ or CD8+ T cells, or bulk PBMC T cells (not recorded which). CDR3 amino acids: CAWSVGSRNEKLFF.